Included here is one TCR beta chain sequence, with context. In its sample, this clonotype was seen many times. No antigen is known for it. No much larger clonotype is one base removed from it; base qualities were not supplied. These data come from a study. In the germline V gene, CDR1 corresponds to SNHLY and CDR2 to FYNNEI. The V end loses 2 bases and the J end loses 6 bases, and a stretch of 10 bases separates them. Reading from cysteine to phenylalanine, the CDR3 counts 14 amino acids. Only the CDR3 region is kept as DNA, spanning 42 bases read in frame from base 1. Sequencing relied on an Illumina MiSeq. The raw public reads went through TCRdb reprocessing: fastp at Q25, MiXCR clone calling, in-frame beta chains kept. Every entry covers one CDR3 protein and lists the most common genes and DNA from its rows. For this sample there are about 4,100 distinct CDR3 sequences; more than 9% appear just once. Clones ranked in the top ten supply 10% to 15% of the sample.

The rearrangement joined TRBV2 to TRBJ2-2, with the D call perhaps TRBD1 or TRBD2, as 6 bases match in each case. The sample consisted of CD4+ T cells from synovial fluid. This receptor was identified in a human donor with rheumatoid arthritis. The nucleotides read TGTGCCAGCAGTGAATTCGGGGGCTCCGGGGAGCTGTTTTTT. It specifies CASSEFGGSGELFF.